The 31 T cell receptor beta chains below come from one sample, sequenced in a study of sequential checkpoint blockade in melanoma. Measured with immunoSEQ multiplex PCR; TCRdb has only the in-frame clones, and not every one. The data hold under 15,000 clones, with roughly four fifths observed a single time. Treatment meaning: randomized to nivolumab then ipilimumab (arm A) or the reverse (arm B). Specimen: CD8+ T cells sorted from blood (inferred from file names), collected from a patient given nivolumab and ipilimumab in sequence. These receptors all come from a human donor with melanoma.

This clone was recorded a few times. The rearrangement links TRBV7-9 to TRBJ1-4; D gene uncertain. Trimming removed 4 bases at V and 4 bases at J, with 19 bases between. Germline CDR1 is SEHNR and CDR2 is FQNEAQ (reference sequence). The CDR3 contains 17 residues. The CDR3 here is CASSSLITGSGNEKLFF. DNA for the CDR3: TGTGCCAGCAGCTCCCTAATTACGGGGTCGGGTAATGAAAAACTGTTTTTT.

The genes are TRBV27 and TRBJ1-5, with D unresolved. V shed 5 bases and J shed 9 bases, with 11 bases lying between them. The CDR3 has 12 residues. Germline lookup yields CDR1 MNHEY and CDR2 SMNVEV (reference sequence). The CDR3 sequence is CASSANPGPQHF. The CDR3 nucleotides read TGTGCCAGCAGTGCGAATCCCGGGCCCCAGCATTTT.

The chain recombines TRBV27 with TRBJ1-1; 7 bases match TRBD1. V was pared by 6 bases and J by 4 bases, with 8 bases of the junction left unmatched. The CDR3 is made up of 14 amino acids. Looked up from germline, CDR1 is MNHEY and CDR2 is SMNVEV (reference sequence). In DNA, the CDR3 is TGTGCCAGCAGCCCCCCCGGGACAGCCACTGAAGCTTTCTTT. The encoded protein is CASSPPGTATEAFF.

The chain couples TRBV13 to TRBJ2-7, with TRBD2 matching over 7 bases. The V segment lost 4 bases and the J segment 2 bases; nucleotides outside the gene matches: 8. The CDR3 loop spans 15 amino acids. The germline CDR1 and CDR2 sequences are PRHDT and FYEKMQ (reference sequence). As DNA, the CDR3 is TGTGCCAGCAGCTCCGGGGCGGGAGCGGCCTACGAGCAGTACTTC. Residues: CASSSGAGAAYEQYF.

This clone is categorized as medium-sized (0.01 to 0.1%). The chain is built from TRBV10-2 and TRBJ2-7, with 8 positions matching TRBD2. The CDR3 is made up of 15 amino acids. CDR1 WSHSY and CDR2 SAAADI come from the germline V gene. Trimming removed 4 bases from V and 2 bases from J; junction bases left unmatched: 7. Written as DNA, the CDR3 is TGCGCCAGCAGTGGAGCGGGAGAGGGGGCCTACGAGCAGTACTTC. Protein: CASSGAGEGAYEQYF.

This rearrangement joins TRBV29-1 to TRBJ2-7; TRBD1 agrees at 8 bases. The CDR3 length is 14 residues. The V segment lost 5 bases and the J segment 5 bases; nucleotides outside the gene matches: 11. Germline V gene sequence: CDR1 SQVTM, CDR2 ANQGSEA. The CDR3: CSVWGQEYPHEQYF. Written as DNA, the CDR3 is TGCAGCGTTTGGGGACAGGAATACCCTCACGAGCAGTACTTC.

This chain's CDR3 is CASSLRRGLNTEAFF. The CDR3 nucleotides read TGTGCCAGCAGCTTGCGCAGGGGGCTTAACACTGAAGCTTTCTTT. This chain joins TRBV5-6 and TRBJ1-1; TRBD1 aligns across 8 bases. The CDR3 extends over 15 amino acids. The V and J ends lost 1 base and 2 bases, in that order; junction bases with no gene match: 4. Germline values: CDR1 SGHDT, CDR2 YYEEEE. The whole variable domain, remainder taken from reference TRBV5-6 and TRBJ1-1, is DAGVTQSPTHLIKTRGQQVTLRCSPKSGHDTVSWYQQALGQGPQFIFQYYEEEERQRGNFPDRFSGHQFPNYSSELNVNALLLGDSALYLCASSLRRGLNTEAFFGQGTRLTVV.

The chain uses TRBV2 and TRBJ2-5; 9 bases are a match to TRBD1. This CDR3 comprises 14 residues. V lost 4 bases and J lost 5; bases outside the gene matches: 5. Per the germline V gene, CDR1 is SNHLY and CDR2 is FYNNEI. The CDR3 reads CASSGQGVWETQYF. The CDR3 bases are TGTGCCAGCAGTGGACAGGGGGTTTGGGAGACCCAGTACTTC.

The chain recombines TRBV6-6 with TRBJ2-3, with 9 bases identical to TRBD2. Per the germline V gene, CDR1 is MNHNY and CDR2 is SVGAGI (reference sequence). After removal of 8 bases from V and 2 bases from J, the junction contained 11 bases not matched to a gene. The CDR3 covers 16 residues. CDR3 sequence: CASVRSGGPHTDTQYF. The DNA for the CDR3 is TGTGCCAGCGTTAGGAGCGGGGGGCCCCACACAGATACGCAGTATTTT.

The CDR3 bases are TGTGCCAGCAGACCGGGACAGGGAGTGTACGAGCAGTACTTC. Translating gives CASRPGQGVYEQYF. The rearrangement links TRBV6-1 to TRBJ2-7, with 9 bases identical to TRBD1. V shed 6 bases, J shed 4 bases, and the junction held 7 bases outside the gene matches. This CDR3 is 14 amino acids long. The V gene's germline CDR1 is MNHNS and CDR2 SASEGT.

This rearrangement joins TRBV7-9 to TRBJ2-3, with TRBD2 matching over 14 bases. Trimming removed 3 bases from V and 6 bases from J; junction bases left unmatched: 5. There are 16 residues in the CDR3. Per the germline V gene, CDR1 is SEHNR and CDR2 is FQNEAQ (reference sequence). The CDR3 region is CASSFPRLAGGDTQYF. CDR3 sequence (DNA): TGTGCCAGCAGCTTTCCCAGACTAGCGGGGGGGGATACGCAGTATTTT. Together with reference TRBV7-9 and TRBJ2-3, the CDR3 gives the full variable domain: DTGVSQNPRHKITKRGQNVTFRCDPISEHNRLYWYRQTLGQGPEFLTYFQNEAQLEKSRLLSDRFSAERPKGSFSTLEIQRTEQGDSAMYLCASSFPRLAGGDTQYFGPGTRLTVL.

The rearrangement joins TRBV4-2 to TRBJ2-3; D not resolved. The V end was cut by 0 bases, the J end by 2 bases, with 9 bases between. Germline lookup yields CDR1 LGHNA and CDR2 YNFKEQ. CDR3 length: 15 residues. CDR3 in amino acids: CASSQDGLDTDTQYF. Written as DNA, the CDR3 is TGTGCCAGCAGCCAAGATGGGCTTGACACAGATACGCAGTATTTT.

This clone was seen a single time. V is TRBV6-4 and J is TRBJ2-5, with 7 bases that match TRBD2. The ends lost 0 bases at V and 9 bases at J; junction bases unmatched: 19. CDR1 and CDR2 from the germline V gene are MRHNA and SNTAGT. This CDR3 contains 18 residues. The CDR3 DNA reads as TGTGCCAGCAGTGACTCGAGGGCCGGACTAGGGCATTTGAAGGCCCAGTACTTC. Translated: CASSDSRAGLGHLKAQYF.

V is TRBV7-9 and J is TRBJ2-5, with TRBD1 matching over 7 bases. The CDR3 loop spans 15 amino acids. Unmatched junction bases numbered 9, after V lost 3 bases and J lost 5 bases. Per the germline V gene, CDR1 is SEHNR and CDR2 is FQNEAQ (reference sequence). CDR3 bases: TGTGCCAGCAGCTTTGCCCGGGACAGTGGGGAGACCCAGTACTTC. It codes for CASSFARDSGETQYF.

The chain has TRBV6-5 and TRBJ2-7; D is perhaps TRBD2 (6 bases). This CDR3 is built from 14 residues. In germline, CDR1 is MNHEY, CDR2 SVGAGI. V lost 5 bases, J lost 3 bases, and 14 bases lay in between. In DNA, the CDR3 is TGTGCCAGCAGTCCGATAGGGAGGATCTACGAGCAGTACTTC. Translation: CASSPIGRIYEQYF.

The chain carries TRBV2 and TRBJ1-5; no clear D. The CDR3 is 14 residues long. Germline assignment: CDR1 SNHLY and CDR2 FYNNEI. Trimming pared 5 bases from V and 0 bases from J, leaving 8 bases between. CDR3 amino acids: CASSPEYSNQPQHF. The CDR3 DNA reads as TGTGCCAGCAGTCCCGAGTATAGCAATCAGCCCCAGCATTTT.

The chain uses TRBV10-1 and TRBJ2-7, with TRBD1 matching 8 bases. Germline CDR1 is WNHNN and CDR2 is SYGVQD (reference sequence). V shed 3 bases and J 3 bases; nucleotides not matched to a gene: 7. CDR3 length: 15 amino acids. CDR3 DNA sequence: TGCGCCAGCAGTGACCCCGACAGGGGATTCTACGAGCAGTACTTC. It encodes CASSDPDRGFYEQYF.

The CDR3 coding sequence is TGTGCCAGCTCTAGCGGGGGCCCCTACGAGCAGTACTTC. Translation: CASSSGGPYEQYF. The chain carries TRBV19 and TRBJ2-7; 10 nucleotides match TRBD2. V lost 9 bases, J lost 2 bases, and 4 bases stayed unmatched. The length of the CDR3 is 13 residues. Germline CDR1 is LNHDA and CDR2 is SQIVND (reference sequence).

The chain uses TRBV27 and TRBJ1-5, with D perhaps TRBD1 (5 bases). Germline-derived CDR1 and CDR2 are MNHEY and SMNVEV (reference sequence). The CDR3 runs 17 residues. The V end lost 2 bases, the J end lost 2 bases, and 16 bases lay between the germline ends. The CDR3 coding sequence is TGTGCCAGCAGTTTAAGGGGCGATTTTGGGGGCAATCAGCCCCAGCATTTT. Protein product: CASSLRGDFGGNQPQHF.

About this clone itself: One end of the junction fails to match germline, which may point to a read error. For the CDR3, the DNA is TGTGCCAGCAGCTTAAGGTGGAAGGCGGAAGGCTCCTGCAATGAGCAGTTCTTC. Protein: CASSLRWKAEGSCNEQFF. This chain joins TRBV7-7 and TRBJ2-1; D is unclear. The CDR3 sequence is 18 residues long. The V gene's germline CDR1 is SSHAT and CDR2 FNYEAQ (reference sequence).

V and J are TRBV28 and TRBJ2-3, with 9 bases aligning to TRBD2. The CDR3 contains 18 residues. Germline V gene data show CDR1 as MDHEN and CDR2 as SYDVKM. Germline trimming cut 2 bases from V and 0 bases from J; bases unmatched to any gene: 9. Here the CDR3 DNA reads TGTGCCAGCAGTTTAGGGGCCGTTAGCGGGGGTAGCACAGATACGCAGTATTTT. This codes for CASSLGAVSGGSTDTQYF.

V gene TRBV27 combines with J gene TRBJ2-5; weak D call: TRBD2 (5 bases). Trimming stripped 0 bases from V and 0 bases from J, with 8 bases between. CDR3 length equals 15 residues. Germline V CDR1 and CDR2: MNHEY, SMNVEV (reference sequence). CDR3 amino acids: CASSLSSGNQETQYF. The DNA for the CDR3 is TGTGCCAGCAGTTTATCATCCGGGAACCAAGAGACCCAGTACTTC.

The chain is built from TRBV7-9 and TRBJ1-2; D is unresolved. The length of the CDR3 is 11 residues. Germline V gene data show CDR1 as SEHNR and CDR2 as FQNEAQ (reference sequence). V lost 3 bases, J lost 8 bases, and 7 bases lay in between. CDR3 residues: CASSLWEGYTF. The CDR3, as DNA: TGTGCCAGCAGCTTGTGGGAGGGCTACACCTTC.

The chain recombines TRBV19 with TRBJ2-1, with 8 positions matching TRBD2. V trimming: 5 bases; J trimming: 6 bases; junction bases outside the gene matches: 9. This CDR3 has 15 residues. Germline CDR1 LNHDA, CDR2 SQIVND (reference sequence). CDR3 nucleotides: TGTGCCAGTAGTGTAGGGACTAGAGGCCTCAATGAGCAGTTCTTC. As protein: CASSVGTRGLNEQFF.

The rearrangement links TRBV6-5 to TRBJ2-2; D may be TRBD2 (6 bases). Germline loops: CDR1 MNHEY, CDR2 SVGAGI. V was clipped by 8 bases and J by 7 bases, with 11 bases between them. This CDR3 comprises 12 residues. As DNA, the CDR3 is TGTGCCAGCCAATTGGGGGGCGGGGAGCTGTTTTTT. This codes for CASQLGGGELFF.

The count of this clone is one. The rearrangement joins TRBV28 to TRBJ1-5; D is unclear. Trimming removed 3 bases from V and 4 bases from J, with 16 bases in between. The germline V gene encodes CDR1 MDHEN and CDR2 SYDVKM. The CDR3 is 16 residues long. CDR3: CASSFTPTGSNQPQHF. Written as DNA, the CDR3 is TGTGCCAGCAGTTTTACCCCGACGGGGAGTAATCAGCCCCAGCATTTT.

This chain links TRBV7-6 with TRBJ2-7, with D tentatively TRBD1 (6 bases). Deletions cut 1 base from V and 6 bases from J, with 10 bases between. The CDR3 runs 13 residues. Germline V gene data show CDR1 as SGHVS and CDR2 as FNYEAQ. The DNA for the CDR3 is TGTGCCAGCAGCTTAGGCACAGGGCCCGAGCAGTACTTC. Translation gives CASSLGTGPEQYF.

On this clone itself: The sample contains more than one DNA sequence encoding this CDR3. The CDR3 loop reads CASSDSAGSTDTQYF. The DNA for the CDR3 is TGTGCCAGCAGTGACTCGGCGGGAAGCACAGATACGCAGTATTTT. The V and J genes are TRBV6-4 and TRBJ2-3, with a possible D match to TRBD2 (6 bases). With 0 bases removed from V and 0 bases from J, the gap between germline ends came to 7 bases. Germline CDR1 reads MRHNA; CDR2 reads SNTAGT. The CDR3 loop spans 15 amino acids.

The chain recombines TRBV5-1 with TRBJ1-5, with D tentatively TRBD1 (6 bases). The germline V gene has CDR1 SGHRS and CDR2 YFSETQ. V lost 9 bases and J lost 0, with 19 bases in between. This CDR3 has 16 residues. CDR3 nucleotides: TGCGCCACTATTAACAGGGCCCGATATAGCAATCAGCCCCAGCATTTT. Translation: CATINRARYSNQPQHF.

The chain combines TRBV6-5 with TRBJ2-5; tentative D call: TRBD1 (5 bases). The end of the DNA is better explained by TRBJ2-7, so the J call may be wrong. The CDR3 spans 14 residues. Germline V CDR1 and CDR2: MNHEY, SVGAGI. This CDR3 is CASSYRGHFNEQYF. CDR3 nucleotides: TGTGCCAGCAGTTATCGAGGACATTTTAACGAGCAGTACTTC.

The DNA for the CDR3 is TGCGCCAGCAGCCAAGGGACTAGCGGGATATCGGATACGCAGTATTTT. Its protein is CASSQGTSGISDTQYF. This rearrangement joins TRBV4-1 to TRBJ2-3; 12 positions match TRBD2. The germline V gene encodes CDR1 MGHRA and CDR2 YSYEKL. CDR3 length: 16 amino acids. V trimming: 1 base; J trimming: 6 bases; junction bases outside the gene matches: 5.